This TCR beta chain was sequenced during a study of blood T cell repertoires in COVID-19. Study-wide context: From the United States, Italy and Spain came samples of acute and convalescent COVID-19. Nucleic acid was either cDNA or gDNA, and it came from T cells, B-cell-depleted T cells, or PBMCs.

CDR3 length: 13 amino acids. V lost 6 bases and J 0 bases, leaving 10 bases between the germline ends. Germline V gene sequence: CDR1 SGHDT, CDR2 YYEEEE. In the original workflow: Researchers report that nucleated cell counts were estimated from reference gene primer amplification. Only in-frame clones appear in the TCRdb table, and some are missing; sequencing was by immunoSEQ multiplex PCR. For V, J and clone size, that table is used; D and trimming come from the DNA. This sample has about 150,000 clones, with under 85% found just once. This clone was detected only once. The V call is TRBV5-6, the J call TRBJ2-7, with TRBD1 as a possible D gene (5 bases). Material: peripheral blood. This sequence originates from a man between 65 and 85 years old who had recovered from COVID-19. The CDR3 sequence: CASIGQGSYEQYF. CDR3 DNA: TGTGCCAGCATTGGTCAGGGCTCCTACGAGCAGTACTTC.